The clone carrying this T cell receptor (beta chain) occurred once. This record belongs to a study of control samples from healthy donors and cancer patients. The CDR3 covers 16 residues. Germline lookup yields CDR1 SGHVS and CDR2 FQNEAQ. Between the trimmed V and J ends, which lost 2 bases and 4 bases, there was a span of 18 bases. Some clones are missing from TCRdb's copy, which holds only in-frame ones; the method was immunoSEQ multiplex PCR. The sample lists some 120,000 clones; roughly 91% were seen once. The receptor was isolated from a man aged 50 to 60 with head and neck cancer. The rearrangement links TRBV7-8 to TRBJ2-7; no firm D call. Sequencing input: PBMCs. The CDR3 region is CASSLFQTPFRYEQYF. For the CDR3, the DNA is TGTGCCAGCAGCTTATTTCAGACACCCTTCAGATACGAGCAGTACTTC.